This T cell receptor (beta chain) came from a study of early T cells in non-severe SARS-CoV-2 infection. Study information: Sequencing was performed on bulk RNA from unsorted whole blood, leaving chains unpaired. Regarding the study as a whole: In VDJdb matching, anti-spike CD8 responses were favored while private and CD4 specificities went missing.

In regard to this clonotype: The antigen is not known.

The junction had 6 bases not matched to a gene; V was cut back by 5 bases and J by 0 bases. The CDR3 has 15 amino acids. Molecules of cDNA were individually given unique molecular identifiers that were attached to them. TCRdb ran MiXCR on the 5' RACE reads and lists one entry per CDR3 protein. The data contain just under 65,000 distinct CDR3 sequences, roughly 13% of them singletons. The V gene is TRBV12-3 or TRBV12-4, the J gene TRBJ1-1, with TRBD1 matching over 7 bases. This receptor was taken from an adult who was a healthcare worker with PCR-confirmed SARS-CoV-2 infection or an uninfected control (not recorded which). What was sequenced was whole blood. This CDR3 reads CASSIYGTVNTEAFF. CDR3 sequence (DNA): TGTGCCAGCAGTATCTACGGGACAGTGAACACTGAAGCTTTCTTT.